This T cell receptor (beta chain) was observed in a study of HIV-infected patients and healthy controls. The CDR3 is made up of 16 amino acids. V was shortened by 3 bases and J by 4 bases, with 16 bases between the two germline ends. The germline V gene has CDR1 SGHTA and CDR2 FQGNSA. cDNA was made from about 500 ng RNA using alpha and beta constant primers. Alpha and beta chain libraries were made separately by chain-specific third strand synthesis with multiplexing indices. Priming off the SP2 site generated the second strand. MiXCR was run by TCRdb on the 5' RACE reads, yielding one entry per CDR3 protein. The sample holds 10,000 or so distinct CDR3 sequences, 5.5% to 6% seen once. The repertoire came from unfractionated whole blood and reflected all unsorted peripheral T cells.

The gene calls are TRBV7-2 and TRBJ1-5, with no clear D. The clonotype comes from an adult in good health. What was sequenced was blood. The CDR3 DNA is TGTGCCAGCAGCTTTGGGGAGGCCCTCTTTAATCAGCCCCAGCATTTT. Protein product: CASSFGEALFNQPQHF. The variable domain in full, with the rest retrieved from reference TRBV7-2 and TRBJ1-5, is GAGVSQSPSNKVTEKGKDVELRCDPISGHTALYWYRQSLGQGLEFLIYFQGNSAPDKSGLPSDRFSAERTGGSVSTLTIQRTQQEDSAVYLCASSFGEALFNQPQHFGDGTRLSIL.